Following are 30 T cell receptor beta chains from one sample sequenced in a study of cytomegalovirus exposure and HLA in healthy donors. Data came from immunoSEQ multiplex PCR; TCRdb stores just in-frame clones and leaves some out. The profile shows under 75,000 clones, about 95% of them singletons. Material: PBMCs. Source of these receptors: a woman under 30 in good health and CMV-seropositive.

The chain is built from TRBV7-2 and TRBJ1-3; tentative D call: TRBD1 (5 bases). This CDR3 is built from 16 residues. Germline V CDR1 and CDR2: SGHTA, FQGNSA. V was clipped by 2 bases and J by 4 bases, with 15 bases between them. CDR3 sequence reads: CASSLFARVSGNTIYF. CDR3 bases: TGTGCCAGCAGCTTATTCGCCAGGGTGTCGGGAAACACCATATATTTT.

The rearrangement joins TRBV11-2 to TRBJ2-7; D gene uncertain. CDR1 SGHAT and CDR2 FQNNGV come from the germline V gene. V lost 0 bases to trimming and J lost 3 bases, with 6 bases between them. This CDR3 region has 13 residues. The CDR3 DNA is TGTGCCAGCAGCTTAGAATGGAGCTACGAGCAGTACTTC. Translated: CASSLEWSYEQYF.

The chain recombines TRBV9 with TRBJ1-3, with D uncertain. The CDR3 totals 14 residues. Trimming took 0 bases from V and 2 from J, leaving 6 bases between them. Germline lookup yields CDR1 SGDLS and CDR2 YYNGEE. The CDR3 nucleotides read TGTGCCAGCAGCGTAGCACAACCTGGAAACACCATATATTTT. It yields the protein CASSVAQPGNTIYF.

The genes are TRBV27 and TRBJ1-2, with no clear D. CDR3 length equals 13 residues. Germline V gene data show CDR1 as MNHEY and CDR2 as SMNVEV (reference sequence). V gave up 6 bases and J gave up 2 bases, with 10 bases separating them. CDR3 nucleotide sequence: TGTGCCAGCAGCCCGAGCCCGAACTATGGCTACACCTTC. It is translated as CASSPSPNYGYTF.

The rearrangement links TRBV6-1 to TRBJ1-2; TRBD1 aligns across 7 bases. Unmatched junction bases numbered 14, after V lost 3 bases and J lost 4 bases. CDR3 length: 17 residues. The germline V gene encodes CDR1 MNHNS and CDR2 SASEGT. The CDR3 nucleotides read TGTGCCAGCAGTGATATGGCAGGGACAGAACGGGCCTATGGCTACACCTTC. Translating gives CASSDMAGTERAYGYTF.

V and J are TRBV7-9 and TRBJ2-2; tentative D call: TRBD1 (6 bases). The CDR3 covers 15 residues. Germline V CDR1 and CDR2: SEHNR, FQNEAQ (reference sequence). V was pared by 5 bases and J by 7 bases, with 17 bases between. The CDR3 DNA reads TGTGCCAGCAGCCCTAGGGGGATCTTGGGCGGGGAGCTGTTTTTT. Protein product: CASSPRGILGGELFF. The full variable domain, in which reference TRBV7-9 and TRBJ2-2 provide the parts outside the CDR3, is DTGVSQNPRHKITKRGQNVTFRCDPISEHNRLYWYRQTLGQGPEFLTYFQNEAQLEKSRLLSDRFSAERPKGSFSTLEIQRTEQGDSAMYLCASSPRGILGGELFFGEGSRLTVL.

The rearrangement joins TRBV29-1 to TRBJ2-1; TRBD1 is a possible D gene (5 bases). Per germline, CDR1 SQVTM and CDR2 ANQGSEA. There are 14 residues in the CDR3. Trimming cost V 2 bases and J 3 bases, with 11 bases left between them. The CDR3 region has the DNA TGCAGCGTTGAATCTCGCAGGGACTACAATGAGCAGTTCTTC. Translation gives CSVESRRDYNEQFF.

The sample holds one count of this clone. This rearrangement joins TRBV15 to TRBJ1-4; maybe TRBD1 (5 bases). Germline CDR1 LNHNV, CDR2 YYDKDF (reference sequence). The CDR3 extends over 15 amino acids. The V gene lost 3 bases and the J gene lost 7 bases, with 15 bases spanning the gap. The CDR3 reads CATSRVRIGGEKLFF. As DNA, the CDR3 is TGTGCCACCAGCAGGGTCAGAATCGGGGGTGAAAAACTGTTTTTT.

The CDR3 sequence is CASSLGETEAFF. The CDR3 DNA follows: TGTGCCAGCAGCTTAGGAGAGACTGAAGCTTTCTTT. This sequence joins TRBV11-3 and TRBJ1-1, with unresolved D. The CDR3 runs 12 residues. The germline CDR1 and CDR2 sequences are SGHNT and YENEEA. Trimming shortened V by 1 base and J by 5 bases, and 5 bases separated the two germline ends.

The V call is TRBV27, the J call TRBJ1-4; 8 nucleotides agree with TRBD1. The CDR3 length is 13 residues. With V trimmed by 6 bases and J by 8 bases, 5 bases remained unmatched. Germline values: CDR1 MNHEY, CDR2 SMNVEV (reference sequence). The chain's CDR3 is CASSIDRGEKLFF. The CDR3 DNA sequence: TGTGCCAGCAGCATTGACAGGGGAGAAAAACTGTTTTTT.

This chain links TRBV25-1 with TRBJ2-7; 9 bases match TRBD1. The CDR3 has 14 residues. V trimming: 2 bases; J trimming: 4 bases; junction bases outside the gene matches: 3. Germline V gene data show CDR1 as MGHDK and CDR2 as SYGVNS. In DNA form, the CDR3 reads TGTGCCAGCAGTGAAACAGGGGGCGGATACGAGCAGTACTTC. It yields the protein CASSETGGGYEQYF.

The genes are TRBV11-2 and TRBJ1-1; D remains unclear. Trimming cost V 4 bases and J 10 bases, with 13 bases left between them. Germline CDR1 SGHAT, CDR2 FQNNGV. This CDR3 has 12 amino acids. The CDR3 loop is CASSSSNPRAFF. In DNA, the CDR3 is TGTGCCAGCAGCTCTAGCAACCCTAGAGCTTTCTTT.

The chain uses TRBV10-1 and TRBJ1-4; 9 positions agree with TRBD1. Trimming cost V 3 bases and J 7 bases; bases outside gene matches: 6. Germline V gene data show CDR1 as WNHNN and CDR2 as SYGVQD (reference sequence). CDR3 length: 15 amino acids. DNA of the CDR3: TGCGCCAGCAGTGAAGGGGGACAGGGCGGTGAAAAACTGTTTTTT. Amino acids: CASSEGGQGGEKLFF.

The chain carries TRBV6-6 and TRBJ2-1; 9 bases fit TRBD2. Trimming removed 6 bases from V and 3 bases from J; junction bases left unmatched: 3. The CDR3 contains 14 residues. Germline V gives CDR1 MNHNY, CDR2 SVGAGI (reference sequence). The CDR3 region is CASSIAGDYNEQFF. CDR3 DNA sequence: TGTGCCAGCAGCATAGCGGGGGACTACAATGAGCAGTTCTTC.

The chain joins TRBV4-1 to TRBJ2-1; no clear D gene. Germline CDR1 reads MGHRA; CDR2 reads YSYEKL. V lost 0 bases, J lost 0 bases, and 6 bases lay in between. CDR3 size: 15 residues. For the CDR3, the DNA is TGCGCCAGCAGCCAAGAGTCAGACTCCTACAATGAGCAGTTCTTC. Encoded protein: CASSQESDSYNEQFF.

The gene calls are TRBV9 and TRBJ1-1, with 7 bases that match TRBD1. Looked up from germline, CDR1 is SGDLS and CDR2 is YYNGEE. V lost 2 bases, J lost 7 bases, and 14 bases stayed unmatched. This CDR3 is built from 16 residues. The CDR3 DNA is TGTGCCAGCAGCGTGTCCGGACAGGTAAATAACGGTGAAGCTTTCTTT. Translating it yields CASSVSGQVNNGEAFF.

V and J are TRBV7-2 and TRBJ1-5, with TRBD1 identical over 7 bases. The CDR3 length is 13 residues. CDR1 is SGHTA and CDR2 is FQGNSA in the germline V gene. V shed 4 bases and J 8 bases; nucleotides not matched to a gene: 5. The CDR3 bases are TGTGCCAGCAGCTCTAACGACAGGGAGCCCCAGCATTTT. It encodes CASSSNDREPQHF. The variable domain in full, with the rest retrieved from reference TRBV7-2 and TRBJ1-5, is GAGVSQSPSNKVTEKGKDVELRCDPISGHTALYWYRQSLGQGLEFLIYFQGNSAPDKSGLPSDRFSAERTGGSVSTLTIQRTQQEDSAVYLCASSSNDREPQHFGDGTRLSIL.

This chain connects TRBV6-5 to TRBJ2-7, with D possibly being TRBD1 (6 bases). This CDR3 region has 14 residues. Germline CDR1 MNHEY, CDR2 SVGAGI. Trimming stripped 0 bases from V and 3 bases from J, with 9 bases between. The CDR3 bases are TGTGCCAGCAGTTACTCGCACAGGGTCTACGAGCAGTACTTC. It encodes CASSYSHRVYEQYF.

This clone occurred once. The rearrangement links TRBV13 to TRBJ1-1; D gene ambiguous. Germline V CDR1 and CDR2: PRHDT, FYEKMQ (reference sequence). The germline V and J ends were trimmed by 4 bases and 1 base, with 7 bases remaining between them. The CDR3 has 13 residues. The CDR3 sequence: CASSSTGNTEAFF. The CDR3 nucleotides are TGTGCCAGCAGCTCGACGGGGAACACTGAAGCTTTCTTT.

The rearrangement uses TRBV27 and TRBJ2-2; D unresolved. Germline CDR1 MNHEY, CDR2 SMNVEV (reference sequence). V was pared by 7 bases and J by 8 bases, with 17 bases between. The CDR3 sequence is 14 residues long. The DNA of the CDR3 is TGTGCCAGCACCCCTCTCCCCCTTATGGGGGAGCTGTTTTTT. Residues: CASTPLPLMGELFF.

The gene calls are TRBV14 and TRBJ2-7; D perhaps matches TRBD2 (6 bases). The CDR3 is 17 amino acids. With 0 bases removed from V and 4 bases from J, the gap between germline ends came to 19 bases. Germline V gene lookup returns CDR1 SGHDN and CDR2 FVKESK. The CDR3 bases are TGTGCCAGCAGCCAAGATGGGAGGTGGCAGCACTTGTACGAGCAGTACTTC. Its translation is CASSQDGRWQHLYEQYF. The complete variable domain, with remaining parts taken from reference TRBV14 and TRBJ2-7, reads EAGVTQFPSHSVIEKGQTVTLRCDPISGHDNLYWYRRVMGKEIKFLLHFVKESKQDESGMPNNRFLAERTGGTYSTLKVQPAELEDSGVYFCASSQDGRWQHLYEQYFGPGTRLTVT.

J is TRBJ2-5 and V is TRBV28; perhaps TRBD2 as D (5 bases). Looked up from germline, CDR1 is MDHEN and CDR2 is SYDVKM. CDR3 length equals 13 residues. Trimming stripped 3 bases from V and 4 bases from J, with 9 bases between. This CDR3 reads CASSFDGGETQYF. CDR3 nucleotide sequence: TGTGCCAGCAGTTTTGACGGAGGAGAGACCCAGTACTTC.

The CDR3, as DNA: TGCGCCAGCAGCCTTACCGACAGCAAGACTTTCTTT. Translating it yields CASSLTDSKTFF. The rearrangement joins TRBV4-1 to TRBJ1-1, with D possibly matching TRBD1 (5 bases). The CDR3 runs to 12 residues. V lost 4 bases to trimming and J lost 12 bases, with 15 bases between them. Germline assignment: CDR1 MGHRA and CDR2 YSYEKL.

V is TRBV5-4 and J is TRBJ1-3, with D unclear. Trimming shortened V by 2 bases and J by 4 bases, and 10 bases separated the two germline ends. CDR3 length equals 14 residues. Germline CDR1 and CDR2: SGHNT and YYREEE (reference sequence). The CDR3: CASSLRGIGNTIYF. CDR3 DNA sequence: TGTGCCAGCAGCTTACGGGGTATAGGAAACACCATATATTTT.

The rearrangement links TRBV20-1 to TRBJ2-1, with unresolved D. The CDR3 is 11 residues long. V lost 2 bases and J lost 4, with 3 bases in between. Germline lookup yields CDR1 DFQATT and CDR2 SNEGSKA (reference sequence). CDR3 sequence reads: CSARTYNEQFF. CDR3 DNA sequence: TGCAGTGCTAGAACTTACAATGAGCAGTTCTTC.

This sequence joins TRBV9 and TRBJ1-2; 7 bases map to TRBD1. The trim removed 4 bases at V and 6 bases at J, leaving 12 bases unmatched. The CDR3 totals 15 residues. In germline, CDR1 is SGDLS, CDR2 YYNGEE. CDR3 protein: CASSHYGDRLNGYTF. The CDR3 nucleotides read TGTGCCAGCAGCCATTACGGGGACAGATTAAATGGCTACACCTTC.

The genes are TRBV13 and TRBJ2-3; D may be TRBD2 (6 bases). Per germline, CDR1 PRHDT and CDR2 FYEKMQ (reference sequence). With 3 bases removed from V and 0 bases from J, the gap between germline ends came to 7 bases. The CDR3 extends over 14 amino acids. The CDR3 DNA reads TGTGCCAGCAGCTTCAGCGGGAGCACAGATACGCAGTATTTT. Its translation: CASSFSGSTDTQYF.

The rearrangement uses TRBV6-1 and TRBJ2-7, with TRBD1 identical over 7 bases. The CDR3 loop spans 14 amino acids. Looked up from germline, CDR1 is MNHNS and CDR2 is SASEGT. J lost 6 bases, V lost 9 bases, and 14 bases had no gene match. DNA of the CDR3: TGTGCCAGTTTCTTGGGGACAGCCAGTCTCGAGCAGTACTTC. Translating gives CASFLGTASLEQYF.

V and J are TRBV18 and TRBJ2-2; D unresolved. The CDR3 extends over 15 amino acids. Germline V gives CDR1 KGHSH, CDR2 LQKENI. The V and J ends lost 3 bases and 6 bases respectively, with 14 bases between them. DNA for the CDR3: TGTGCCAGCTCACCCATCTTGGCATCCCCCGGGGAGCTGTTTTTT. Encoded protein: CASSPILASPGELFF.

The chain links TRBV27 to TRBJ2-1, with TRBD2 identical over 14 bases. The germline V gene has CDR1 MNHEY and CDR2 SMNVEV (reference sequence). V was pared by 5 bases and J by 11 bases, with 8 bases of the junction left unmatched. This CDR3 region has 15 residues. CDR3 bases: TGTGCCAGCAGTCCCCGACTAGCGGGGGGGATTAAGCAGTTCTTC. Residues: CASSPRLAGGIKQFF.